A single sample is the source of the 30 T cell receptor beta chains below, sequenced in a study of CD8+CD57+ T cells in acquired aplastic anemia. Genomic DNA, serving as template, underwent TCR beta VDJ and CDR3 profiling. MiXCR, run by TCRdb on the reads, gives a single entry per CDR3 protein. This table holds around 170,000 distinct CDR3 sequences, approximately 48% found once. Patients sequenced had flow cytometry evidence of CD8+CD57+ cell expansion. Sequencing input: sorted CD4+, CD8+, or CD8+CD57+ T cells (not recorded which) from PBMCs. The receptors stem from a human donor with aplastic anemia.

This clonotype has ten or more counts. This sequence joins TRBV7-2 and TRBJ2-7; D uncertain. V was pared by 0 bases and J by 7 bases, with 7 bases between. The germline V gene has CDR1 SGHTA and CDR2 FQGNSA. This CDR3 contains 12 residues. The CDR3 spells CASSLARGEQYF. The CDR3 nucleotides are TGTGCCAGCAGCTTAGCGCGTGGAGAGCAGTACTTC.

Points on this clonotype: A much larger clone is a single base away; this may be a read error. The rearrangement links TRBV28 to TRBJ1-2, with D maybe TRBD1 (6 bases). V dropped 6 bases and J dropped 12 bases, with 17 bases sitting between them. The length of the CDR3 is 12 residues. Germline V CDR1 and CDR2: MDHEN, SYDVKM. Here the CDR3 reads CASRSTGSGNTF. CDR3 in DNA: TGTGCCAGCAGATCAACAGGGTCCGGCAACACCTTC.

This clonotype was found many times. J is TRBJ2-5 and V is TRBV20-1; 7 nucleotides match TRBD1. Germline CDR1 DFQATT, CDR2 SNEGSKA (reference sequence). V dropped 3 bases and J dropped 2; count of bases not matched to a gene: 9. The CDR3 consists of 15 residues. In DNA, the CDR3 is TGCAGTGCTAGTACCCGGACAGGAAGTCAAGAGACCCAGTACTTC. Protein product: CSASTRTGSQETQYF.

The chain links TRBV10-3 to TRBJ2-7, with D perhaps TRBD1 (7 bases). The germline V gene has CDR1 ENHRY and CDR2 SYGVKD. CDR3 length: 13 residues. Trimming left V 6 bases short and J 7 bases short, with 16 bases between. CDR3: CAIREGAPEEQYF. The CDR3 DNA follows: TGTGCCATCAGGGAGGGGGCCCCGGAGGAGCAGTACTTC.

This clonotype was found a few times. The CDR3 is CASSPLPQAGATHEQYF. CDR3 sequence (DNA): TGTGCCAGCAGTCCCCTCCCCCAAGCGGGAGCAACCCACGAGCAGTACTTC. The chain couples TRBV27 to TRBJ2-7, with TRBD2 matching over 8 bases. The CDR3 is 17 amino acids. Per the germline V gene, CDR1 is MNHEY and CDR2 is SMNVEV (reference sequence). V dropped 5 bases and J dropped 5; count of bases not matched to a gene: 17.

This clonotype was counted many times. The chain is built from TRBV12-3 or TRBV12-4 and TRBJ1-1; D not resolved. Trimming pared 6 bases from V and 11 bases from J, leaving 19 bases between. CDR3 length: 13 amino acids. The CDR3 DNA reads as TGTGCCAGCAGAGATACGTCCTTTTCTCGCGCTTTCTTT. It specifies CASRDTSFSRAFF.

There are many counts of this clonotype. V gene TRBV24-1 combines with J gene TRBJ2-2; the D gene is possibly TRBD1 (6 bases). The germline V and J ends were trimmed by 2 bases and 4 bases, with 10 bases remaining between them. Germline loops: CDR1 KGHDR, CDR2 SFDVKD. The CDR3 covers 15 residues. The CDR3 sequence: CATSDSTGPTGELFF. CDR3 nucleotide sequence: TGTGCCACCAGTGATTCTACAGGGCCCACCGGGGAGCTGTTTTTT.

CDR3: CASSARPDEQFF. The CDR3 region has the DNA TGTGCCAGCAGCGCCCGACCGGATGAGCAGTTCTTC. The chain links TRBV7-9 to TRBJ2-1; D unresolved. The CDR3 is made up of 12 amino acids. V shed 5 bases and J shed 8 bases, with 10 bases lying between them. Germline V gene data show CDR1 as SEHNR and CDR2 as FQNEAQ (reference sequence).

The chain joins TRBV10-3 to TRBJ1-5, with 7 bases aligning to TRBD1. The junction had 6 bases not matched to a gene; V was cut back by 3 bases and J by 7 bases. Germline CDR1 and CDR2: ENHRY and SYGVKD. This CDR3 contains 14 residues. The DNA for the CDR3 is TGTGCCATCAGTGAAACAGGGGTCGGACAGCCCCAGCATTTT. Encoded protein: CAISETGVGQPQHF.

This clonotype was seen a handful of times. A read error may be the cause here, since a much bigger clone is one base away. The conserved phenylalanine or tryptophan is not found at the CDR3 terminus, so this likely reflects a read error. This chain connects TRBV5-1 to TRBJ2-3, with D possibly TRBD2 on 6 matching bases. V was shortened by 4 bases and J by 8 bases, with 11 bases between the two germline ends. From germline, CDR1 is SGHRS and CDR2 YFSETQ. The CDR3 sequence is 12 residues long. The CDR3 DNA sequence: TGCGCCAGCAGCCCGGGGGTAGGTACGCAGTATCTT. Amino acids: CASSPGVGTQYL.

This chain uses TRBV10-3 with TRBJ1-2; the match to TRBD1 covers 8 bases. J gave up 4 bases and V 2 bases, and 6 bases lay outside the gene matches. The length of the CDR3 is 15 residues. CDR1 is ENHRY, CDR2 SYGVKD, per germline. For the CDR3, the DNA is TGTGCCATCAGTGAGGGCAGGGGGCATCTCTATGGCTACACCTTC. Translated: CAISEGRGHLYGYTF.

The V and J genes are TRBV10-3 and TRBJ1-2; the D is unclear. Germline values: CDR1 ENHRY, CDR2 SYGVKD. The V gene lost 0 bases and the J gene lost 6 bases, with 14 bases spanning the gap. The CDR3 is 15 amino acids. The CDR3 sequence: CAISESLRELNGYTF. The DNA of the CDR3 is TGTGCCATCAGTGAGTCGTTACGGGAGCTAAATGGCTACACCTTC.

This clonotype appeared a few times. V gene TRBV20-1 combines with J gene TRBJ2-5; 7 bases match TRBD2. Trimming at V came to 1 base and at J to 0 bases, leaving 2 bases not matched to a gene. The CDR3 totals 14 residues. The V gene's germline CDR1 is DFQATT and CDR2 SNEGSKA (reference sequence). CDR3 in amino acids: CSARGGLNQETQYF. DNA for the CDR3: TGCAGTGCTAGAGGGGGACTAAACCAAGAGACCCAGTACTTC.

This clonotype was counted at least ten times. The V and J genes are TRBV20-1 and TRBJ2-7; D is unresolved. This CDR3 region has 11 residues. V was pared by 5 bases and J by 5 bases, with 10 bases between. Germline V gene data show CDR1 as DFQATT and CDR2 as SNEGSKA (reference sequence). CDR3 sequence: CSARALHEQYF. CDR3 in DNA: TGCAGTGCTCGGGCCCTCCACGAGCAGTACTTC.

The CDR3 reads CASSIGGGRNQPQHF. The CDR3 region has the DNA TGTGCCAGTAGTATAGGGGGGGGCAGGAATCAGCCCCAGCATTTT. This chain uses TRBV19 with TRBJ1-5, with D perhaps matching TRBD1 (6 bases). The CDR3 length is 15 residues. The germline V gene encodes CDR1 LNHDA and CDR2 SQIVND (reference sequence). The V end was cut by 1 base, the J end by 4 bases, with 11 bases between.

This chain links TRBV7-4 with TRBJ2-3, with TRBD2 identical over 11 bases. J gave up 1 base and V 6 bases, and 0 bases lay outside the gene matches. Germline CDR1 is SGHVT and CDR2 is SQSDAQ. The CDR3 loop spans 14 amino acids. CDR3 sequence reads: CASRLAGGTDTQYF. The CDR3 DNA follows: TGTGCCAGCAGACTAGCGGGGGGCACAGATACGCAGTATTTT.

This clonotype was detected a few times. J is TRBJ1-1 and V is TRBV2; tentatively, D is TRBD1 (6 bases). The length of the CDR3 is 13 residues. Germline values: CDR1 SNHLY, CDR2 FYNNEI. V lost 3 bases and J 4 bases, leaving 9 bases between the germline ends. CDR3 protein: CASSEQGSTEAFF. The CDR3, as DNA: TGTGCCAGCAGTGAGCAGGGGAGCACTGAAGCTTTCTTT.

V gene TRBV24-1 combines with J gene TRBJ1-3, with D possibly TRBD1 on 5 matching bases. Deletions cut 3 bases from V and 7 bases from J, with 15 bases between. The CDR3 extends over 15 amino acids. Germline CDR1 reads KGHDR; CDR2 reads SFDVKD. CDR3 nucleotides: TGTGCCACCAGTGATCCGGGACGTACCGGGAACACCATATATTTT. This encodes CATSDPGRTGNTIYF.

The chain employs TRBV10-2 and TRBJ2-7; a weak D match, TRBD1 (5 bases). V was clipped by 4 bases and J by 3 bases, with 7 bases between them. Germline V gene sequence: CDR1 WSHSY, CDR2 SAAADI. The CDR3 is 12 residues long. As DNA, the CDR3 is TGCGCCAGCAGTGGGGGCGTCTACGAGCAGTACTTC. Translated: CASSGGVYEQYF.

This clonotype was observed at least ten times. The chain links TRBV5-1 to TRBJ1-1, with D unclear. The V gene's germline CDR1 is SGHRS and CDR2 YFSETQ. V lost 3 bases, J lost 3 bases, and 12 bases lay in between. The CDR3 is 14 amino acids. CDR3: CASSSTNWDTEAFF. DNA for the CDR3: TGCGCCAGCAGCTCGACGAACTGGGACACTGAAGCTTTCTTT.

This chain links TRBV2 with TRBJ2-2; D is possibly TRBD1 (5 bases). V lost 7 bases and J lost 2, with 14 bases in between. Germline lookup yields CDR1 SNHLY and CDR2 FYNNEI. CDR3 length equals 15 residues. CDR3 amino acids: CASTPQVPNTGELFF. The DNA of the CDR3 is TGTGCCAGCACCCCACAGGTTCCTAACACCGGGGAGCTGTTTTTT.

In its sample, this clonotype was seen many times. The chain has TRBV2 and TRBJ1-1; the D gene is possibly TRBD1 (5 bases). Germline loops: CDR1 SNHLY, CDR2 FYNNEI. The CDR3 runs to 15 residues. Trimming shortened V by 6 bases and J by 1 base, and 15 bases separated the two germline ends. The CDR3 sequence is CASRLGSGANTEAFF. The DNA of the CDR3 is TGTGCCAGCAGGTTAGGTAGCGGGGCGAACACTGAAGCTTTCTTT.

This clonotype was counted ten times or more. CDR3 residues: CASSSGLAGVTDTQYF. The CDR3 coding sequence is TGTGCCAGCAGCTCCGGACTAGCGGGAGTAACAGATACGCAGTATTTT. V is TRBV2 and J is TRBJ2-3, with TRBD2 matching over 13 bases. The J segment lost 3 bases and the V segment lost 6 bases, leaving 6 bases of the junction unmatched. The CDR3 is made up of 16 amino acids. The germline V gene encodes CDR1 SNHLY and CDR2 FYNNEI.

This clonotype was detected many times. This chain uses TRBV10-3 with TRBJ2-5, with D tentatively TRBD2 (5 bases). The CDR3 covers 13 residues. CDR1 is ENHRY, CDR2 SYGVKD, per germline. V was trimmed by 0 bases and J by 3 bases, leaving 5 bases between them. The DNA for the CDR3 is TGTGCCATCAGTGAGTCGAGGGAAGAGACCCAGTACTTC. The encoded protein is CAISESREETQYF.

The chain combines TRBV12-5 with TRBJ2-5; D call uncertain. CDR1 and CDR2 (germline): LGHNT, FRNRAP. The length of the CDR3 is 13 residues. Trimming stripped 1 base from V and 7 bases from J, with 10 bases between. The CDR3 nucleotides read TGTGCTAGTGGTTTGGCCTGGCCGGGGACCCAGTACTTC. It is translated as CASGLAWPGTQYF.

This chain links TRBV2 with TRBJ2-5, with no clear D. Per the germline V gene, CDR1 is SNHLY and CDR2 is FYNNEI. Trimming pared 6 bases from V and 2 bases from J, leaving 16 bases between. CDR3 length equals 15 residues. CDR3 sequence: CASREQLTRQETQYF. The CDR3, as DNA: TGTGCCAGCAGGGAACAGTTGACCCGTCAAGAGACCCAGTACTTC. Drawing the rest from reference TRBV2 and TRBJ2-5, the complete variable domain is EPEVTQTPSHQVTQMGQEVILRCVPISNHLYFYWYRQILGQKVEFLVSFYNNEISEKSEIFDDQFSVERPDGSNFTLKIRSTKLEDSAMYFCASREQLTRQETQYFGPGTRLLVL.

Notes on this clonotype: A much larger clonotype is one base distant, so this may be a read error. This likely comes from a read error, as the CDR3 has no conserved phenylalanine or tryptophan at its end. The V and J genes are TRBV11-2 and TRBJ2-7; 11 bases are shared with TRBD2. V was clipped by 1 base and J by 2 bases; unmatched bases: 7. The germline V gene encodes CDR1 SGHAT and CDR2 FQNNGV. There are 17 residues in the CDR3. CDR3 coding DNA: TGTGCCAGCAGCTTAGGGATGACTAGCGGGACTACCTACGAGCAGTACTTG. Its translation: CASSLGMTSGTTYEQYL.

V and J are TRBV7-3 and TRBJ2-1; no clear D gene. Trimming removed 5 bases at V and 0 bases at J, with 14 bases between. Germline V gene lookup returns CDR1 SGHTA and CDR2 FQGTGA. The CDR3 covers 16 residues. CDR3: CASSLMGTGSYNEQFF. DNA for the CDR3: TGTGCCAGCAGCCTAATGGGTACTGGCTCCTACAATGAGCAGTTCTTC. The full variable domain, with the rest looked up from reference TRBV7-3 and TRBJ2-1, is GAGVSQTPSNKVTEKGKYVELRCDPISGHTALYWYRQSLGQGPEFLIYFQGTGAADDSGLPNDRFFAVRPEGSVSTLKIQRTERGDSAVYLCASSLMGTGSYNEQFFGPGTRLTVL.

Many counts were recorded for this clonotype. The V call is TRBV19, the J call TRBJ1-4; D is possibly TRBD1 (6 bases). Per germline, CDR1 LNHDA and CDR2 SQIVND (reference sequence). This CDR3 region has 16 residues. Deletions cut 3 bases from V and 8 bases from J, with 19 bases between. As DNA, the CDR3 is TGTGCCAGTAGTATCCTTACAGGGAGCCCGGGGGAAAAACTGTTTTTT. Amino acids: CASSILTGSPGEKLFF.

This clonotype was counted a few times. The rearrangement links TRBV18 to TRBJ1-5; 7 positions agree with TRBD1. Germline assignment: CDR1 KGHSH and CDR2 LQKENI. V shed 6 bases, J shed 3 bases, and the junction held 5 bases outside the gene matches. The CDR3 has 14 amino acids. The DNA for the CDR3 is TGTGCCAGCTCTCGGGACAGTCTCAATCAGCCCCAGCATTTT. This translates into CASSRDSLNQPQHF.